This is a list of T cell receptor beta chains from one sample in a study of blood T cell repertoires in COVID-19. Clones were sequenced by immunoSEQ multiplex PCR, and TCRdb holds only the in-frame ones, with some missing. The sample contains some 200,000 clones, around nine tenths of which appear only once. Sequencing input: peripheral blood. These TCRs come from a man aged 35 to 55 with active or convalescent COVID-19. Each CDR3 is given with its conserved first and last residue. The D gene is left open where the match is weak. Clone size is stated in some rows and not others, as once, few, many or a class when expanded.

>TRBD2|.|TRBV3-1/TRBV3-2|TRBJ2-1
TGTGCCAGCAGCCACAGCGGGGGGGCCTACAATGAGCAGTTCTTC
CASSHSGGAYNEQFF
>TRBD1|.|TRBV9|TRBJ2-7
TGTGCCAGCAGCGGACACCGGGACAGGGCCTACGAGCAGTACTTC
CASSGHRDRAYEQYF
>.|.|TRBV7-2|TRBJ1-1
TGTGCCAGCAGCTCGGGGGGCGTGGGGCTGAACACTGAAGCTTTCTTT
CASSSGGVGLNTEAFF
>.|.|TRBV28|TRBJ2-7
TGTGCCAGCAGCTCAGGGGCCCCCCTCTACGAGCAGTACTTC
CASSSGAPLYEQYF
>.|.|TRBV4-1|TRBJ1-5
TGCGCCAGCAGCCAAGGGGGCCCACCGAGCAATCAGCCCCAGCATTTT
CASSQGGPPSNQPQHF
>.|.|TRBV9|TRBJ2-2
TGTGCCAGCAGCGTAAACGGGGAGGCCGGGGAGCTGTTTTTT
CASSVNGEAGELFF
>.|.|TRBV3-1/TRBV3-2|TRBJ2-6
TGTGCCAGCAGCCTGGGAGGGGGGTCTGGGGCCAACGTCCTGACTTTC
CASSLGGGSGANVLTF
>.|.|TRBV9|TRBJ2-7
TGTGCCAGCAGCGTAGCCGTAGGGGGCTCCTACGAGCAGTACTTC
CASSVAVGGSYEQYF
>TRBD1|few|TRBV27|TRBJ1-6
TGTGCCAGCAGTTTCGGACAGGGAATTTCACCCCTCCACTTT
CASSFGQGISPLHF
>.|.|TRBV6-6|TRBJ1-4
TGTGCCAGCGGCCGGGACTCTGAAAAACTGTTTTTT
CASGRDSEKLFF
>.|.|TRBV14|TRBJ1-2
TGTGCCAGCAGCGCGACAGTTTATGGCTACACCTTC
CASSATVYGYTF
>TRBD1|.|TRBV5-1|TRBJ1-5
TGCGCCAGCAGCTTGGATGGACAGGGAGGTACGAGCAATCAGCCCCAGCATTTT
CASSLDGQGGTSNQPQHF
>.|.|TRBV5-1|TRBJ1-2
TGCGCCAGCAGCTTGGAGGTGGGAGGCTATGGCTACACCTTC
CASSLEVGGYGYTF
>.|.|TRBV4-2|TRBJ1-6
TGTGCCAGCAGCCAAGTGGAGGCCTCCTATAATTCACCCCTCCACTTT
CASSQVEASYNSPLHF
>TRBD2|.|TRBV9|TRBJ2-7
TGTGCCAGCAGCGTAGACGGGGGGACCTACGAGCAGTACTTC
CASSVDGGTYEQYF
>.|.|TRBV27|TRBJ1-1
TGTGCCAGCAGCTCTACGGACTGGGGGAACACTGAAGCTTTCTTT
CASSSTDWGNTEAFF
>.|.|TRBV30|TRBJ1-1
TGTGCCTGGAGTCCCCTGTACACTGAAGCTTTCTTT
CAWSPLYTEAFF
>TRBD1|.|TRBV27|TRBJ1-4
TGTGCCAGCAGTCCGCGACAGGGCCAACTCAATGAAAAACTGTTTTTT
CASSPRQGQLNEKLFF
>TRBD1|once|TRBV28|TRBJ1-2
TGTGCCAGCAGGGGGGACAGGGGGCTTGGCTACACCTTC
CASRGDRGLGYTF
>.|.|TRBV30|TRBJ2-5
TGTGCCTGGAGTCGGCAGGCCCAAGAGACCCAGTACTTC
CAWSRQAQETQYF
>TRBD1|.|TRBV19|TRBJ1-2
TGTGCCAGTATTCGAACCGGGACAGGGGACGGCTACACCTTC
CASIRTGTGDGYTF
>.|.|TRBV9|TRBJ1-1
TGTGCCAGCAGCGGGCAGGGGAAAAACACTGAAGCTTTCTTT
CASSGQGKNTEAFF
>TRBD1|.|TRBV19|TRBJ1-4
TGTGCCAGCAACAGGGGGCGTGAAGAAAAACTGTTTTTT
CASNRGREEKLFF
>TRBD2|.|TRBV6-5|TRBJ2-7
TGTGCCAGCGGGGGAGCGGGGGAGTCCTACGAGCAGTACTTC
CASGGAGESYEQYF
>TRBD1|.|TRBV15|TRBJ2-2
TGTGCCACCAGCAGACAGGGGGCCGGGGAGCTGTTTTTT
CATSRQGAGELFF
>TRBD1|.|TRBV30|TRBJ1-5
TGTGCCTGGAGTGCGACAGGGGTTCAGCCCCAGCATTTT
CAWSATGVQPQHF
>.|.|TRBV11-2|TRBJ2-3
TGTGCCACCCGGACAAGTCTAACAGATACGCAGTATTTT
CATRTSLTDTQYF
>.|.|TRBV19|TRBJ2-5
TGTGGACCGGGACAAGCTTTAGAGACCCAGTACTTC
CGPGQALETQYF
>.|few|TRBV6-5|TRBJ1-6
TGTGCCAGCACCGCGGCGGGGGGTAATTCACCCCTCCACTTT
CASTAAGGNSPLHF
>TRBD1|.|TRBV3-1/TRBV3-2|TRBJ1-5
TGTGCCAGCAGCCAAGACCCTTGGACAGGATCCCAGGGTCAGCCCCAGCATTTT
CASSQDPWTGSQGQPQHF
>.|.|TRBV23-1|TRBJ2-1
TGCGCCAGCAACCGGGACAACTACAATGAGCAGTTCTTC
CASNRDNYNEQFF
>.|.|TRBV11-2|TRBJ2-7
TGTGCCAGCAGCTTAGATAGGGGGGAGCAGTACTTC
CASSLDRGEQYF
>TRBD2|once|TRBV7-9|TRBJ2-1
TGTGCCAGCAGCCGGGACTACGCTAAGGGTGAGCAGTTCTTC
CASSRDYAKGEQFF
>.|.|TRBV5-4|TRBJ2-7
TGTGCCAGCAGCTTGGGCGGGGCGGCGGCCCCCTACGAGCAGTACTTC
CASSLGGAAAPYEQYF
>.|few|TRBV4-2|TRBJ1-6
TGTGCCAGCAGCCAAGATACAGATTCTAATTCACCCCTCCACTTT
CASSQDTDSNSPLHF
>.|.|TRBV4-1|TRBJ1-1
TGCGCCAGCAGACAAACCGCGGGCACTGAAGCTTTCTTT
CASRQTAGTEAFF
>.|few|TRBV7-9|TRBJ1-1
TGTGCCAGCAGCTTACAGGGTCCGAACACTGAAGCTTTCTTT
CASSLQGPNTEAFF
>TRBD2|.|TRBV3-1/TRBV3-2|TRBJ2-5
TGTGCCAGCAGCCAACCCCTCCGACTAGCGGGGGAAGAGACCCAGTACTTC
CASSQPLRLAGEETQYF
>.|few|TRBV11-2|TRBJ2-7
TGTGCCAGCAGCTTAATTGCCGGGAACTACGAGCAGTACTTC
CASSLIAGNYEQYF
>.|.|TRBV7-2|TRBJ1-3
TGTGCCAGCAGCTCCCAGACAGCTGGAAACACCATATATTTT
CASSSQTAGNTIYF
>.|.|TRBV19|TRBJ1-1
TGTGCCAGTAGTCCCTCAGTGATCGCTGAAGCTTTCTTT
CASSPSVIAEAFF
>TRBD2|few|TRBV5-1|TRBJ2-1
TGCGCCAGCAGCTCTAGCGGGGGGGTAAATGAGCAGTTCTTC
CASSSSGGVNEQFF
>TRBD2|.|TRBV2|TRBJ2-3
TGTGCCAGCAGTGAACGGAGCGGGGCCACAGATACGCAGTATTTT
CASSERSGATDTQYF
>TRBD2|.|TRBV2|TRBJ2-7
TGTGCCAGCAGTGACCGACTAGCGGGGGGTTCCTACGAGCAGTACTTC
CASSDRLAGGSYEQYF
>TRBD1|.|TRBV6-5|TRBJ1-3
TGTGCCAGCAGGGACAGGGGAAGTGGAAACACCATATATTTT
CASRDRGSGNTIYF
>.|.|TRBV4-1|TRBJ1-1
TGCGCCAGCAGCCAAACGAACATTAACACTGAAGCTTTCTTT
CASSQTNINTEAFF